This T cell receptor beta chain was captured in a study of blood T cell repertoires in COVID-19. This clone has just a few counts. Generated by immunoSEQ multiplex PCR, the TCRdb table keeps only in-frame clones and is missing some. The sample holds 140,000 or so clones, around 87% seen once. The J segment lost 3 bases and the V segment lost 4 bases, leaving 7 bases of the junction unmatched. CDR3 length equals 16 residues. CDR1 and CDR2 (germline): SGHVS, FQNEAQ. V is TRBV7-8 and J is TRBJ1-5, with 9 positions matching TRBD1. This clonotype was obtained from a man aged 55 to 69 who had recovered from COVID-19. The sequenced sample consisted of PBMCs or T cells enriched from blood (not recorded which). This CDR3 is CASSSWTGVNNQPQHF. In nucleotides, the CDR3 is TGTGCCAGCAGCTCCTGGACAGGGGTTAACAATCAGCCCCAGCATTTT.